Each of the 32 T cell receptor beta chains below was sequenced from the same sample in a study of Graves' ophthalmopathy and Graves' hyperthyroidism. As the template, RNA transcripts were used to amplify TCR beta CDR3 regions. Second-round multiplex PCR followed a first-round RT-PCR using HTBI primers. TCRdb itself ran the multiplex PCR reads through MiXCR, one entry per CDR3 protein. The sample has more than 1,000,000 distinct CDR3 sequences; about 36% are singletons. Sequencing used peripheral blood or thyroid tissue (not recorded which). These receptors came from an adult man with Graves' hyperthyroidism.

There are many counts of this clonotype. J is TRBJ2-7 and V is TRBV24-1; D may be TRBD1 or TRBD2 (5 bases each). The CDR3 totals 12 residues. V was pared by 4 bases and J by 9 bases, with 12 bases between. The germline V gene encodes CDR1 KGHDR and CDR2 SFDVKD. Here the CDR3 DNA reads TGTGCCACCAGTGAGGTGGGGGTACGGCAGTACTTC. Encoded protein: CATSEVGVRQYF.

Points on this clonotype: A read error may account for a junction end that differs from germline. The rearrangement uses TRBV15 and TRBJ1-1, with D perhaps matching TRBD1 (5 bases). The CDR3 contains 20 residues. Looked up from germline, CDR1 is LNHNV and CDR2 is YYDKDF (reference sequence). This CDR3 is CASSPGLVQGRAPRDTEAFF. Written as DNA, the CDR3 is TGTGCCAGCAGCCCGGGACTCGTCCAAGGCCGGGCCCCCCGCGACACTGAAGCTTTCTTT. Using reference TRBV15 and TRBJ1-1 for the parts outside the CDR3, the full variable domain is DAMVIQNPRYQVTQFGKPVTLSCSQTLNHNVMYWYQQKSSQAPKLLFHYYDKDFNNEADTPDNFQSRRPNTSFCFLDIRSPGLGDTAMYLCASSPGLVQGRAPRDTEAFFGQGTRLTVV.

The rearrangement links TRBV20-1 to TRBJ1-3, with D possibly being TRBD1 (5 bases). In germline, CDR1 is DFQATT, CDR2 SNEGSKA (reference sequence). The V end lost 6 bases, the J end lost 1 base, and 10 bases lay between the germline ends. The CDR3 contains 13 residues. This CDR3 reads CSAFQGSGNTIYF. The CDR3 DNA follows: TGCAGTGCGTTTCAGGGATCTGGAAACACCATATATTTT.

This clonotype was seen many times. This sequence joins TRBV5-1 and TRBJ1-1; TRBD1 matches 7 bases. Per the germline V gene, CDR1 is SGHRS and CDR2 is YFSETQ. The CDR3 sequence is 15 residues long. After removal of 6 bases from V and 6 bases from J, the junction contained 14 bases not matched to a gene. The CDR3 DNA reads TGCGCCAGCAACGGAGGGCAGGGGGGTTTCGCTGAAGCTTTCTTT. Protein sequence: CASNGGQGGFAEAFF.

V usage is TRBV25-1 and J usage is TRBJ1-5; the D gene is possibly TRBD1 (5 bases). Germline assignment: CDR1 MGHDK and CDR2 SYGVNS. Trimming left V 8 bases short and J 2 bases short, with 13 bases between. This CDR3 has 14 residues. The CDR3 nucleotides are TGTGCCAGCGCGGGACCCCCGGGCAATCAGCCCCAGCATTTT. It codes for CASAGPPGNQPQHF.

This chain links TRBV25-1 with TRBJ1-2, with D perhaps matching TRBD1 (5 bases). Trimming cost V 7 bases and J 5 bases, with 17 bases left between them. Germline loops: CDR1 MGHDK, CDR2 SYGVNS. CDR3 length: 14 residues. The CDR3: CASTLDTDRYGYTF. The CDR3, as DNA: TGTGCCAGCACCCTGGACACCGATCGGTATGGCTACACCTTC.

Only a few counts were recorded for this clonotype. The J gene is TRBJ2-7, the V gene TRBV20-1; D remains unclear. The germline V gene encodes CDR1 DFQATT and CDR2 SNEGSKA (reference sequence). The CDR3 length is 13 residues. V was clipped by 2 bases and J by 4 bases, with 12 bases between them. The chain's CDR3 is CSARLQVKYEQYF. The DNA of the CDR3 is TGCAGTGCTAGATTGCAAGTGAAGTACGAGCAGTACTTC.

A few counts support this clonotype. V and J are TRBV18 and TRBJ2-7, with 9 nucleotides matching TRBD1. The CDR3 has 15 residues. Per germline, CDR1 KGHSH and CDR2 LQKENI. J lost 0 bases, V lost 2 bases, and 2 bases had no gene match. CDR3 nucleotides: TGTGCCAGCTCACCAGGGGACAGGGTCTCCTACGAGCAGTACTTC. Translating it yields CASSPGDRVSYEQYF. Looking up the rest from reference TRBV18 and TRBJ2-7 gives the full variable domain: NAGVMQNPRHLVRRRGQEARLRCSPMKGHSHVYWYRQLPEEGLKFMVYLQKENIIDESGMPKERFSAEFPKEGPSILRIQQVVRGDSAAYFCASSPGDRVSYEQYFGPGTRLTVT.

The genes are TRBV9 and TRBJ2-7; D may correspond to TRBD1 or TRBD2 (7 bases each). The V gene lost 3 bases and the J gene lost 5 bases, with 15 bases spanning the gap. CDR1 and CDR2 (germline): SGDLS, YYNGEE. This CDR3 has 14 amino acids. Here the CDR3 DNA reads TGTGCCAGCAGCGCTAAGGGGGCGGGGGACGAGCAGTACTTC. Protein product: CASSAKGAGDEQYF.

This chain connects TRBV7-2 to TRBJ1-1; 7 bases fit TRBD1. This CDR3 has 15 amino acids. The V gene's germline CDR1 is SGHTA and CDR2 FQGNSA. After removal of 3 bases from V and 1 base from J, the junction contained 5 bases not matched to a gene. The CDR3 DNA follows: TGTGCCAGCAGCTTTACTGACAGGGCGAACACTGAAGCTTTCTTT. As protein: CASSFTDRANTEAFF.

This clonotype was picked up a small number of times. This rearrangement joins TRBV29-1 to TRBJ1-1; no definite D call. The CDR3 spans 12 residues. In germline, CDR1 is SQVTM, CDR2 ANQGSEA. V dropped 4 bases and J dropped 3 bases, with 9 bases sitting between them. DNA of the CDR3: TGCAGCGTTGGTACAAAGCACACTGAAGCTTTCTTT. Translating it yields CSVGTKHTEAFF. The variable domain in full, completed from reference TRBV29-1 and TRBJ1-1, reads SAVISQKPSRDICQRGTSLTIQCQVDSQVTMMFWYRQQPGQSLTLIATANQGSEATYESGFVIDKFPISRPNLTFSTLTVSNMSPEDSSIYLCSVGTKHTEAFFGQGTRLTVV.

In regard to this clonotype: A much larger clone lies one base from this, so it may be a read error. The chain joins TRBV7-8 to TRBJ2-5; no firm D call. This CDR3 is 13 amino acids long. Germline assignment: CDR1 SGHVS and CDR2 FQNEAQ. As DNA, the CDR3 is TGTGCCAGCAGCTTAGTGGTGGATGAGACCCAGTGCTTC. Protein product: CASSLVVDETQCF.

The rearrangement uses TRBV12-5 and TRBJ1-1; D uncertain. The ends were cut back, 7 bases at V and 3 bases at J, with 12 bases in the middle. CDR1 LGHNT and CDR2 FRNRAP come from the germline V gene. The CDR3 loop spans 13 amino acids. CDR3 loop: CASALSPDTEAFF. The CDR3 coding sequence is TGTGCTAGTGCCCTCAGTCCAGACACTGAAGCTTTCTTT.

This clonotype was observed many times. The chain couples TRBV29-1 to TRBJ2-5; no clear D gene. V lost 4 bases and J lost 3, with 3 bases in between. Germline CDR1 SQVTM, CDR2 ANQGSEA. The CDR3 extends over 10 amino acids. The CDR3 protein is CSVGEETQYF. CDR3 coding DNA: TGCAGCGTTGGGGAAGAGACCCAGTACTTC.

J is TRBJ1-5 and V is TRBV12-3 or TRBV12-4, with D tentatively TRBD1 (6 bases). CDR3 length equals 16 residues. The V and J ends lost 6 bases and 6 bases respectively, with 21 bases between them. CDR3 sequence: CASSVEIRGAVQPQHF. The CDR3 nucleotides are TGTGCCAGCAGCGTTGAAATTCGGGGGGCGGTTCAGCCCCAGCATTTT.

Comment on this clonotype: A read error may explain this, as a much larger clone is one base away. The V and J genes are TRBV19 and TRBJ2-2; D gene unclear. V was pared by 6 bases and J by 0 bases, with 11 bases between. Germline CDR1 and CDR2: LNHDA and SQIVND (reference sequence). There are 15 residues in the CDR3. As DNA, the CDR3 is TGTGCCAGTAGACTGGGCCAGGCGAACACCGGGGAGCTGTTTTTT. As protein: CASRLGQANTGELFF. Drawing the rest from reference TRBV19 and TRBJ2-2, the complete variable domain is DGGITQSPKYLFRKEGQNVTLSCEQNLNHDAMYWYRQDPGQGLRLIYYSQIVNDFQKGDIAEGYSVSREKKESFPLTVTSAQKNPTAFYLCASRLGQANTGELFFGEGSRLTVL.

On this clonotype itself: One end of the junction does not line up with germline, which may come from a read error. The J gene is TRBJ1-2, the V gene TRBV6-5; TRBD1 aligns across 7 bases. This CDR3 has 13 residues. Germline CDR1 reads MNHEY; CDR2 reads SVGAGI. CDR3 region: CAISDPQGEVYTF. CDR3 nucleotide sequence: TGTGCCATCAGTGACCCGCAGGGGGAAGTCTACACCTTC.

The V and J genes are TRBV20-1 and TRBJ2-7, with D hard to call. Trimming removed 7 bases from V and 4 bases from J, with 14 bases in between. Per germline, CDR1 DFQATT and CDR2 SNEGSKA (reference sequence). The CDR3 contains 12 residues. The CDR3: CSVGEKRYEQYF. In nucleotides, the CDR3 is TGCAGTGTCGGCGAAAAGAGGTACGAGCAGTACTTC.

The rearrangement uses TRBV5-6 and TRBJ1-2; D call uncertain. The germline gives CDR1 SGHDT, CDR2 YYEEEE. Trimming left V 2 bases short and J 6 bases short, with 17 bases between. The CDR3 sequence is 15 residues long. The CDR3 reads CASSLRVSDRDGYTF. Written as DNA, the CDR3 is TGTGCCAGCAGCTTACGGGTATCGGATAGGGATGGCTACACCTTC.

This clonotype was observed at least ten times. The CDR3 sequence is CSVEVGGTAEAFF. In DNA, the CDR3 is TGCAGCGTTGAAGTCGGGGGCACAGCTGAAGCTTTCTTT. The chain combines TRBV29-1 with TRBJ1-1, with D maybe TRBD1 (6 bases). V was clipped by 1 base and J by 6 bases, with 12 bases between them. This CDR3 region has 13 residues. CDR1 is SQVTM, CDR2 ANQGSEA, per germline.

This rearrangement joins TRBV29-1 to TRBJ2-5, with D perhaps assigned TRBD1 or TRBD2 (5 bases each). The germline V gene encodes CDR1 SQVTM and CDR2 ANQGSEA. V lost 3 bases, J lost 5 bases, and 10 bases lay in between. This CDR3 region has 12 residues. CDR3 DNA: TGCAGCGTTGACCCCGGGGCTGAGACCCAGTACTTC. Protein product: CSVDPGAETQYF. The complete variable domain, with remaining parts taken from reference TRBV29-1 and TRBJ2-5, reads SAVISQKPSRDICQRGTSLTIQCQVDSQVTMMFWYRQQPGQSLTLIATANQGSEATYESGFVIDKFPISRPNLTFSTLTVSNMSPEDSSIYLCSVDPGAETQYFGPGTRLLVL.

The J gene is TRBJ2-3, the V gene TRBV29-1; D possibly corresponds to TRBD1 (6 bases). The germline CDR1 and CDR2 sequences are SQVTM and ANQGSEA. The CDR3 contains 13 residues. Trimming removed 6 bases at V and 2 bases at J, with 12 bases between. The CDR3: CSVGQGHTDTQYF. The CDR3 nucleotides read TGCAGCGTCGGCCAGGGGCACACAGATACGCAGTATTTT.

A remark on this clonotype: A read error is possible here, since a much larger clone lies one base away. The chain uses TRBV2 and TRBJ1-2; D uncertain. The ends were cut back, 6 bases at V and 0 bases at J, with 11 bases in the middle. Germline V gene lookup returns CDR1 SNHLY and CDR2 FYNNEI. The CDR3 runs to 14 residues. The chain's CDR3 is CASSYPVTNYGYTF. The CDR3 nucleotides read TGTGCCAGCAGCTATCCCGTAACTAACTATGGCTACACCTTC.

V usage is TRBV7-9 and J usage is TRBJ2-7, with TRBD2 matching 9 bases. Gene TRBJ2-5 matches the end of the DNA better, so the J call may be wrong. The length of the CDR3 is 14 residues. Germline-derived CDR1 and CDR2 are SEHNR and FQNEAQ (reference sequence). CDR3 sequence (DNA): TGTGCCAGCAGCGCGGGGGGGGCCCAAGAGACCCAGTACTTC. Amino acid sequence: CASSAGGAQETQYF.

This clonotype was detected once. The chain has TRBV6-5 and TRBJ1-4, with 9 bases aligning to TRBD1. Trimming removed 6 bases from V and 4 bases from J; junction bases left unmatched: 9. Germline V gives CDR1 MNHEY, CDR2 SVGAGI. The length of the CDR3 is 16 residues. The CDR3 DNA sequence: TGTGCCAGCAGCACCGGGACAGGGTTTATTAATGAAAAACTGTTTTTT. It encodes CASSTGTGFINEKLFF.

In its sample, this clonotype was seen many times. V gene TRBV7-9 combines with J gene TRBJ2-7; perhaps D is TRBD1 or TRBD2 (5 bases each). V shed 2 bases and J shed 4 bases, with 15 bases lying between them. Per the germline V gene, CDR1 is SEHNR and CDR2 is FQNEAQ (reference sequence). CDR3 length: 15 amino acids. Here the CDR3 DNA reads TGTGCCAGCAGCTTATACCAGGGTTGGGAGTACGAGCAGTACTTC. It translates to CASSLYQGWEYEQYF.

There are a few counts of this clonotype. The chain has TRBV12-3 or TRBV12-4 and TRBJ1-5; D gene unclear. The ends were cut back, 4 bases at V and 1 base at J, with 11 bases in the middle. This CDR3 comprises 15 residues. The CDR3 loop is CASSSEKKSNQPQHF. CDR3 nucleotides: TGTGCCAGCAGTTCTGAAAAGAAAAGCAATCAGCCCCAGCATTTT.

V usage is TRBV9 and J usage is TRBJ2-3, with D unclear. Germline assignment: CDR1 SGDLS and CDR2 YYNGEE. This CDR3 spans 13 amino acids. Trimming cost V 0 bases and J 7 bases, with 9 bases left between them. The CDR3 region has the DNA TGTGCCAGCAGCGTAGGCGGTCCCAATACGCAGTATTTT. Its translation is CASSVGGPNTQYF.

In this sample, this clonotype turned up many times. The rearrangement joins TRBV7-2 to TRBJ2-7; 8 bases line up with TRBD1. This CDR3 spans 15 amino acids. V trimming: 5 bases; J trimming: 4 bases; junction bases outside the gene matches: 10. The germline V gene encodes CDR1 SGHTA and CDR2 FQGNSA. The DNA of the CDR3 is TGTGCCAGCAGCGGCGCGGCAGGGGGCGCGTACGAGCAGTACTTC. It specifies CASSGAAGGAYEQYF.

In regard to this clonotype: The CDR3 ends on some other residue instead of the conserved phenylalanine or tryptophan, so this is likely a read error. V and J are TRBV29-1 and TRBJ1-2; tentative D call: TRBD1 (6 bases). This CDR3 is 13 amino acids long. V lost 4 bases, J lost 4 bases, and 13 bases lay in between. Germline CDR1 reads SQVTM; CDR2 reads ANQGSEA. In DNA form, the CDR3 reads TGCAGCGTTGCGATACAGGGTAGCTATGGCTACACCTCC. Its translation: CSVAIQGSYGYTS.

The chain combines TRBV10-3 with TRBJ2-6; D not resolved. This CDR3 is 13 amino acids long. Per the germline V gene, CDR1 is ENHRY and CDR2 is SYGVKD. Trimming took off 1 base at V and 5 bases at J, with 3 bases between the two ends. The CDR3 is CAISEFRANVLTF. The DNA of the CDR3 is TGTGCCATCAGTGAGTTCCGGGCCAACGTCCTGACTTTC.

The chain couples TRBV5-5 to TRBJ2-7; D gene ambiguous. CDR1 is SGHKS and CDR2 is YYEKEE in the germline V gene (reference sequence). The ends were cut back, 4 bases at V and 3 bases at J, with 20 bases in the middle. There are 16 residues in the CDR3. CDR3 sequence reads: CASSPLGRRNGYEQYF. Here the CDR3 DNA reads TGTGCCAGCAGCCCCCTAGGGCGCCGGAATGGCTACGAGCAGTACTTC.